This paragraph reports one TCR beta chain. In its sample, this clonotype was seen a few times. The antigen it recognizes is unknown. Base qualities were left out, and no much larger clone turns up one base away. These data belong to a study listed by TCRdb under 2016. Its CDR3 holds 16 amino acids, cysteine through phenylalanine. Only the CDR3 DNA is retained, 48 bases long and in frame from the first base. At the junction V is shortened by 0 bases and J by 5 bases, with 14 bases in between. According to the germline V gene (reference sequence), CDR1 reads SEHNR and CDR2 reads FQNEAQ. Library construction relied on RT-PCR. The instrument was an Illumina MiSeq. The public reads were run again by TCRdb, first through fastp at Q25 and then through MiXCR, and only productive beta chains were kept. Every distinct CDR3 protein forms one entry, paired with its most common genes and DNA. Here the sample has about 680,000 distinct CDR3 sequences; 12% to 15% occur a single time. Of the sample, 3% to 4.5% is held by the ten largest clones.

The sequenced sample consisted of memory CD4+ T cells from blood. This receptor was identified in a female donor in good health, serving as a healthy control. The V gene is TRBV7-9 and the J gene is TRBJ1-3; no D gene can be assigned with confidence. For the CDR3, the sequence is CASSLADRRTRNTIYF. The sequenced DNA: TGTGCCAGCAGCTTAGCGGACCGCCGGACCCGAAACACCATATATTTT.